A single sample gave rise to the 21 T cell receptor beta chains below, sequenced in a study of immune evolution from preneoplasia to lung adenocarcinoma (dated by TCRdb to about 2021). The receptor library was made with the immunoSEQ multiplex PCR assay. TCRdb holds this immuneACCESS table with in-frame rearrangements only. Some clones are missing; in checked studies, unresolved V genes explain under half, and the rest has no known cause. In all, the sample holds some 5,100 clones, and about 80% of those were seen once. The biggest ten clones account for 10% to 12% of the sample. Material: FFPE minimally invasive lung adenocarcinoma tissue. The intended sense of this specimen's cell subset or site label: micro-invasive lung adenocarcinoma (MIA). All receptors derive from a person aged 55-80 years with lung adenocarcinoma.

V is TRBV9 and J is TRBJ2-7, with D perhaps TRBD1 (6 bases). The germline CDR1 and CDR2 sequences are SGDLS and YYNGEE. The CDR3 runs to 15 residues. V gave up 0 bases and J gave up 5 bases, with 15 bases separating them. In nucleotides, the CDR3 is TGTGCCAGCAGCGTAGCTACACTGGGACAAAACGAGCAGTACTTC. Encoded protein: CASSVATLGQNEQYF.

The chain recombines TRBV5-4 with TRBJ2-7; D remains ambiguous. Germline CDR1 is SGHNT and CDR2 is YYREEE (reference sequence). This CDR3 has 13 residues. Trimming took 0 bases from V and 3 from J, leaving 7 bases between them. The CDR3 sequence is CASSLGRRYEQYF. CDR3 sequence (DNA): TGTGCCAGCAGCTTGGGGCGGCGCTACGAGCAGTACTTC.

The V call is TRBV19, the J call TRBJ2-3; D tentatively reads TRBD1 or TRBD2 (5 bases each). This CDR3 has 15 amino acids. The V end was cut by 9 bases, the J end by 2 bases, with 18 bases between. Germline assignment: CDR1 LNHDA and CDR2 SQIVND (reference sequence). CDR3 sequence (DNA): TGTGCCAGCAGGGCCAAGGGACCTTTCACAGATACGCAGTATTTT. It specifies CASRAKGPFTDTQYF.

This clone occurred once. The J gene is TRBJ2-3, the V gene TRBV7-3, with TRBD2 matching over 7 bases. Germline V gene data show CDR1 as SGHTA and CDR2 as FQGTGA. V was clipped by 2 bases and J by 0 bases; unmatched bases: 2. This CDR3 spans 15 amino acids. The CDR3: CASSLSSGSTDTQYF. Here the CDR3 DNA reads TGTGCCAGCAGCTTATCTAGCGGTAGCACAGATACGCAGTATTTT. The variable domain in full, with the rest retrieved from reference TRBV7-3 and TRBJ2-3, is GAGVSQTPSNKVTEKGKYVELRCDPISGHTALYWYRQSLGQGPEFLIYFQGTGAADDSGLPNDRFFAVRPEGSVSTLKIQRTERGDSAVYLCASSLSSGSTDTQYFGPGTRLTVL.

J is TRBJ2-2 and V is TRBV18; no clear D. The ends were cut back, 6 bases at V and 3 bases at J, with 2 bases in the middle. The CDR3 consists of 11 residues. CDR1 KGHSH and CDR2 LQKENI come from the germline V gene. CDR3 in amino acids: CASSDTGELFF. The CDR3 nucleotides read TGTGCCAGCTCCGACACCGGGGAGCTGTTTTTT.

This clone was seen just once. The chain uses TRBV6-4 and TRBJ2-2; D ambiguous. The CDR3 is 13 residues long. V lost 0 bases and J 8 bases, leaving 7 bases between the germline ends. Germline CDR1 MRHNA, CDR2 SNTAGT. The CDR3, as DNA: TGTGCCAGCAGTGACTCGACTGTGGGGGAGCTGTTTTTT. Translated: CASSDSTVGELFF.

V and J are TRBV6-5 and TRBJ1-1; TRBD1 might be the D (6 bases). V dropped 6 bases and J dropped 5 bases, with 13 bases sitting between them. This CDR3 has 13 amino acids. CDR1 and CDR2 (germline): MNHEY, SVGAGI. CDR3 amino acids: CASRWGAATEAFF. The DNA for the CDR3 is TGTGCCAGCAGGTGGGGGGCGGCAACTGAAGCTTTCTTT.

This chain links TRBV5-6 with TRBJ2-7, with TRBD1 as a possible D gene (6 bases). Trimming took 4 bases from V and 0 from J, leaving 14 bases between them. This CDR3 is built from 15 residues. Germline lookup yields CDR1 SGHDT and CDR2 YYEEEE. The CDR3 DNA is TGTGCCAGCAGCCCCTGGACAGACCTCTCCTACGAGCAGTACTTC. Translated, it gives CASSPWTDLSYEQYF.

The V gene is TRBV14, the J gene TRBJ2-7; a weak D match, TRBD2 (6 bases). The V end was cut by 0 bases, the J end by 0 bases, with 21 bases between. There are 19 residues in the CDR3. Germline V lookup: CDR1 SGHDN, CDR2 FVKESK. The CDR3 loop is CASSQEYGWGETDSYEQYF. DNA for the CDR3: TGTGCCAGCAGCCAAGAGTACGGGTGGGGGGAGACAGACTCCTACGAGCAGTACTTC.

The genes are TRBV7-9 and TRBJ1-1; maybe TRBD1 (6 bases). The length of the CDR3 is 13 residues. V was trimmed by 5 bases and J by 8 bases, leaving 15 bases between them. The germline V gene encodes CDR1 SEHNR and CDR2 FQNEAQ (reference sequence). The CDR3 bases are TGTGCCAGCAGCCGATGGACAGAACAGGAAGCTTTCTTT. It specifies CASSRWTEQEAFF.

This sequence joins TRBV21-1 and TRBJ2-2; the table gives TRBD1 as D, unverified against the DNA. TRBV21-1 counts as a pseudogene. The CDR3 consists of 17 residues. CDR3 bases: TGTGCCAGCAGCAAAGAAGGATCACAGCCCAACACCGGGGAGCTGTTTTTT. Translated: CASSKEGSQPNTGELFF.

This clone appeared a few times. This sequence joins TRBV7-8 and TRBJ2-7, with D possibly TRBD2 on 5 matching bases. The CDR3 spans 13 residues. The V end was cut by 2 bases, the J end by 2 bases, with 7 bases between. The germline gives CDR1 SGHVS, CDR2 FQNEAQ. CDR3 residues: CASSLLATYEQYF. CDR3 DNA sequence: TGTGCCAGCAGCTTACTAGCTACCTACGAGCAGTACTTC.

The chain has TRBV25-1 and TRBJ2-1, with a tentative D call TRBD2 (5 bases). This CDR3 has 15 residues. V was cut by 3 bases and J by 7 bases, with 16 bases left in between. Germline CDR1 reads MGHDK; CDR2 reads SYGVNS. CDR3 protein: CASSEVTRSRNEQFF. CDR3 coding DNA: TGTGCCAGCAGTGAGGTTACTAGGAGTCGGAATGAGCAGTTCTTC.

This chain joins TRBV19 and TRBJ1-5; 8 bases are shared with TRBD1. V lost 7 bases, J lost 5 bases, and 4 bases stayed unmatched. The CDR3 totals 13 residues. Germline values: CDR1 LNHDA, CDR2 SQIVND (reference sequence). The CDR3 protein is CASMGTGYQPQHF. The CDR3 coding sequence is TGTGCCAGTATGGGGACAGGATATCAGCCCCAGCATTTT.

This clone was seen more than once but under ten times. The genes are TRBV11-2 and TRBJ2-7; D is perhaps TRBD1 (5 bases). Looked up from germline, CDR1 is SGHAT and CDR2 is FQNNGV. This CDR3 has 11 residues. Between the trimmed V and J ends, which lost 3 bases and 6 bases, there was a span of 6 bases. The CDR3 region has the DNA TGTGCCAGCAGCTTTACAGGCGAGCAGTACTTC. Protein sequence: CASSFTGEQYF.

This clone was seen only once. V gene TRBV5-1 combines with J gene TRBJ2-1, with TRBD2 matching 10 bases. Trimming took 4 bases from V and 5 from J; bases not matched to a gene: 6. This CDR3 spans 15 amino acids. Germline V gene data show CDR1 as SGHRS and CDR2 as YFSETQ. CDR3 sequence (DNA): TGCGCCAGCAGCCCGGGACTAGCGATAGACAATGAGCAGTTCTTC. Translating it yields CASSPGLAIDNEQFF.

The V gene is TRBV12-5, the J gene TRBJ1-1; D ambiguous. CDR3 size: 15 residues. Per the germline V gene, CDR1 is LGHNT and CDR2 is FRNRAP. The V and J ends lost 4 bases and 4 bases respectively, with 16 bases between them. The DNA for the CDR3 is TGTGCTAGTGGTTCTCCGACGAGGTGGAGCACTGAAGCTTTCTTT. Protein sequence: CASGSPTRWSTEAFF.

V is TRBV29-1 and J is TRBJ2-3; D gene uncertain. Germline assignment: CDR1 SQVTM and CDR2 ANQGSEA. V lost 3 bases and J lost 1, with 5 bases in between. This CDR3 comprises 12 residues. The CDR3 bases are TGCAGCGTTGACCAGGGCACAGATACGCAGTATTTT. Protein sequence: CSVDQGTDTQYF.

The chain links TRBV6-4 to TRBJ2-1; D call uncertain. Per germline, CDR1 MRHNA and CDR2 SNTAGT. This CDR3 contains 15 residues. Trimming stripped 0 bases from V and 0 bases from J, with 6 bases between. The CDR3 region has the DNA TGTGCCAGCAGTGACTCTGGTAACTCCTACAATGAGCAGTTCTTC. Protein: CASSDSGNSYNEQFF.

Here the CDR3 DNA reads TGTGCCACCAGCAGAGACGGCCGGAGGGGCGGGCCGGTAGCCAAAAACATTCAGTACTTC. Protein product: CATSRDGRRGGPVAKNIQYF. The chain joins TRBV15 to TRBJ2-4; D is perhaps TRBD2 (6 bases). This CDR3 is built from 20 residues. The V and J ends lost 0 bases and 0 bases respectively, with 21 bases between them. In germline, CDR1 is LNHNV, CDR2 YYDKDF (reference sequence).

The chain joins TRBV6-5 to TRBJ1-1; D gene uncertain. In germline, CDR1 is MNHEY, CDR2 SVGAGI. There are 14 residues in the CDR3. The germline V and J ends were trimmed by 6 bases and 2 bases, with 13 bases remaining between them. CDR3 residues: CASRMRGDNTEAFF. The CDR3 DNA follows: TGTGCCAGCAGGATGCGGGGAGACAACACTGAAGCTTTCTTT.